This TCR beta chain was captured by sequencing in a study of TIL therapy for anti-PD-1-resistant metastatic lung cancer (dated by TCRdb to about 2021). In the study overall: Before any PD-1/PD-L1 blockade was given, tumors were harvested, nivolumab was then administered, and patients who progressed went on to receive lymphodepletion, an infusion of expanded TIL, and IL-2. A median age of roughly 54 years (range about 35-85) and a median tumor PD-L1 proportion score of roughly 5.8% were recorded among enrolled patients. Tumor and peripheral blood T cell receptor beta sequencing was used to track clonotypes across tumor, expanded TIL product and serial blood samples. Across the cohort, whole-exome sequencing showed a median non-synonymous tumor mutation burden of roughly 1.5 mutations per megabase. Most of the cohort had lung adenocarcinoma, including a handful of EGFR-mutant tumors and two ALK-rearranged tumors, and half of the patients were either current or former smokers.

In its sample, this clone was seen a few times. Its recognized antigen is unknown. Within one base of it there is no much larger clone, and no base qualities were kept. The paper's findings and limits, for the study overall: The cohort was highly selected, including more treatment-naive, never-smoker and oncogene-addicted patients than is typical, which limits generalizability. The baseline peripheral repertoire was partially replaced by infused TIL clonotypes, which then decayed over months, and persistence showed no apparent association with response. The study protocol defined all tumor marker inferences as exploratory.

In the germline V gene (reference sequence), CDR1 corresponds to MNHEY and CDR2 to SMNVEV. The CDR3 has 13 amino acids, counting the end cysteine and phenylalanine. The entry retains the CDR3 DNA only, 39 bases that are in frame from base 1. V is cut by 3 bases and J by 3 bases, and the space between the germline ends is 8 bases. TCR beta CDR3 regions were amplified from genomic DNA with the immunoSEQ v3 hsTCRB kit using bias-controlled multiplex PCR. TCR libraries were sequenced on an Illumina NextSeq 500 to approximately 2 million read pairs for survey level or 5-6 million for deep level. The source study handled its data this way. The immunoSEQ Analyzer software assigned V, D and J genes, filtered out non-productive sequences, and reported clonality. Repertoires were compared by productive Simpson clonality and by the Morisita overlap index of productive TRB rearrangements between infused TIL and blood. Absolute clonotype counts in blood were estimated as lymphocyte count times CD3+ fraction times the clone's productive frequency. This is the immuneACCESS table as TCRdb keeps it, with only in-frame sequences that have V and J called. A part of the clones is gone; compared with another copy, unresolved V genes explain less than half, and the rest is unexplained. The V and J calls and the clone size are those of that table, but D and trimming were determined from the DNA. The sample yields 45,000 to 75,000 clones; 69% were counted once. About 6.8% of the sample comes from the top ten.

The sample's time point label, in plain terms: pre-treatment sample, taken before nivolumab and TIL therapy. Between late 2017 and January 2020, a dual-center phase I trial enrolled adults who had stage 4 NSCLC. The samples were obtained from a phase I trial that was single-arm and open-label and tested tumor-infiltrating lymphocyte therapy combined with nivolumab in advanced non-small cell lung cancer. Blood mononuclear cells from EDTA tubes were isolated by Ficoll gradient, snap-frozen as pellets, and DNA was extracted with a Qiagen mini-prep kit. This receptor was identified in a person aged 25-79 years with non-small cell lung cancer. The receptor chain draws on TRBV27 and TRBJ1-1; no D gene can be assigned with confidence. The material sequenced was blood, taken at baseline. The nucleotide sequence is TGTGCCAGCAGTTTTGGCAGCGACACTGAAGCTTTCTTT. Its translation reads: CASSFGSDTEAFF.